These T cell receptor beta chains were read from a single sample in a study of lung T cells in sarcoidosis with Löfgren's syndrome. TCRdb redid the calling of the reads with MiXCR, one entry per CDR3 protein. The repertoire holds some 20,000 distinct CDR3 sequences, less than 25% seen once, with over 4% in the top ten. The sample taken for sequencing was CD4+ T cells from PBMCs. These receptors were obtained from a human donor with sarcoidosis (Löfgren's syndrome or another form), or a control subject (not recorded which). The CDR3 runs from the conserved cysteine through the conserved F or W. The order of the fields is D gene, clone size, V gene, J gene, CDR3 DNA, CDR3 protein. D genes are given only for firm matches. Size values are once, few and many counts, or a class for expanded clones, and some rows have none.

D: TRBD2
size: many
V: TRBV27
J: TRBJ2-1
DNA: TGTGCCAGCAGCCCCGGGACTAGCGGCTACAATGAGCAGTTCTTC
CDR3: CASSPGTSGYNEQFF

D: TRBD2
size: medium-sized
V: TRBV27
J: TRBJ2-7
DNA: TGTGCCAGCAGCCCGTTAGCGGGGGAGTCCTACGAGCAGTACTTC
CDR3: CASSPLAGESYEQYF

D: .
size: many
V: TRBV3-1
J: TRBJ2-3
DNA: TGTGCCAGCAGCCAGTTCACAGATACGCAGTATTTT
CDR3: CASSQFTDTQYF

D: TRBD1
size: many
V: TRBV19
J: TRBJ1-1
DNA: TGTGCCAGTAGTATAGATCCAGGGGGTGGAACTGAAGCTTTCTTT
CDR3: CASSIDPGGGTEAFF

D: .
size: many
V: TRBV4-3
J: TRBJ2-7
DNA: TGCGCCAGCAGCCAAGATAGTTCGAGGGCCGAGCAGTACTTC
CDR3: CASSQDSSRAEQYF

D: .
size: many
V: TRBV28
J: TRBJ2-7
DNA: TGTGCCAGCAGTTCCTCAGGGGGACTTAGAGGCGAGCAGTACTTC
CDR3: CASSSSGGLRGEQYF

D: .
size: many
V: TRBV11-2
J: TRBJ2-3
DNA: TGTGCCAGCAGCTTAGACGGACCCAGCACAGATACGCAGTATTTT
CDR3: CASSLDGPSTDTQYF

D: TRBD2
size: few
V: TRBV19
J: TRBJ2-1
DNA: TGTGCCAGTTCCTTACTAGCGGCAGCCTACAATGAGCAGTTCTTC
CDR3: CASSLLAAAYNEQFF

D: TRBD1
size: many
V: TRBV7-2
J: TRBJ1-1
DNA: TGTGCCAGCAGCTCGTACAGGGGCACGAACACTGAAGCTTTCTTT
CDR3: CASSSYRGTNTEAFF

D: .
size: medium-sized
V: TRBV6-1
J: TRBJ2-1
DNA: TGTGCCAGCAACGACGGGTACAGGACATCTGAGCAGTTCTTC
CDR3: CASNDGYRTSEQFF

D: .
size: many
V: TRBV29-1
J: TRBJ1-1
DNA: TGCAGCGTTGAAGTAGGAATGAACACTGAAGCTTTCTTT
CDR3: CSVEVGMNTEAFF

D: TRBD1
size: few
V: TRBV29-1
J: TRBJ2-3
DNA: TGCAGCGTTTCCGACAGGGGGCTGGCAGATACGCAGTATTTT
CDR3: CSVSDRGLADTQYF

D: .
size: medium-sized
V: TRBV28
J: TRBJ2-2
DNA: TGTGCCAGCACCCCACAGGGGAGGTTTTGGGAGCTGTTTTTT
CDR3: CASTPQGRFWELFF

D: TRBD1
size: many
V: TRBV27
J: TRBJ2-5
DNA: TGTGCCAGCAGTTTAGGGGGAACAGGGGGCTACCAAGAGACCCAGTACTTC
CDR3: CASSLGGTGGYQETQYF

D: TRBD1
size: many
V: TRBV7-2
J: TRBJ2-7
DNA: TGTGCCAGCAGCGTACCCAGGGACAGTTCCTACGAGCAGTACTTC
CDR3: CASSVPRDSSYEQYF

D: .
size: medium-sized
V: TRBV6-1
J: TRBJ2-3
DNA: TGTGCCAGCAGTTCTCGCCTGGGCAGGGGACCAGATACGCAGTATTTT
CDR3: CASSSRLGRGPDTQYF

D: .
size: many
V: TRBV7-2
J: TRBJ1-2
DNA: TGTGCCAGCAGCCCGACCAGGGGACACTATGGCTACACCTTC
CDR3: CASSPTRGHYGYTF

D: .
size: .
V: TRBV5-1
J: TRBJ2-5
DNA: TGCGCCAGCAGACGCAACCAAGAGACCCAGTACTTC
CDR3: CASRRNQETQYF

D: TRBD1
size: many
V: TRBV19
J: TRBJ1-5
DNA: TGTGCCAGTAGTCGGACCCCGGACAGGGAGAATCCGCCCCAGCATTTT
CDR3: CASSRTPDRENPPQHF

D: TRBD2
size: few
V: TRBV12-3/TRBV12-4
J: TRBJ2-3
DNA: TGTGCCAGCAGTTCACCTAGCGGGGGGGCCTGGGGCACAGATACACAGTATTTT
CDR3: CASSSPSGGAWGTDTQYF

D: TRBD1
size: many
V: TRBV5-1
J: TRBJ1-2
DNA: TGCGCCAGCAGCTTGGAACAGGGGAATGGCTACACCTTC
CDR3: CASSLEQGNGYTF

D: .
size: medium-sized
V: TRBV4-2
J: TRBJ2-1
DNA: TGTGCCAGCAGCCAAAACGGAGGATCCTACAATGAGCAGTTCTTC
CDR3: CASSQNGGSYNEQFF

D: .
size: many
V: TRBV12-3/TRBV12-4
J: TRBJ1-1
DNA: TGTGCCAGCAGTTTAAGAGCCGGGAACACTGAAGCTTTCTTT
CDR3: CASSLRAGNTEAFF

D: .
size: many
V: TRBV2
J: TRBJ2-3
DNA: TGTGCCAGCAGTCAACCACACAGAGATACGCAGTATTTT
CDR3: CASSQPHRDTQYF

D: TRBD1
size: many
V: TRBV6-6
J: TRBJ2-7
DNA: TGTGCCAGCAGTTACTCTCCGGGACAGGCATCCTGCGAGCAGTACTTC
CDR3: CASSYSPGQASCEQYF

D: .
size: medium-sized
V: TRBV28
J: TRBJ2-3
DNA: TGTGCCAGCAGTTATGGGAAATCAGATACGCAGTATTTT
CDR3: CASSYGKSDTQYF

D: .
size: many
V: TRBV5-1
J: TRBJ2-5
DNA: TGCGCCAGCAGCTTGGGCCGGGTAACGGAGACCCAGTACTTC
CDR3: CASSLGRVTETQYF

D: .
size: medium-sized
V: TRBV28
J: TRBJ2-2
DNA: TGTGCCAGCAGTTTAAACACCGGGGAGCTGTTTTTT
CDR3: CASSLNTGELFF

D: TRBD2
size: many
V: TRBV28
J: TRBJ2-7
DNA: TGTGCCAGCACTAATAGCGGGGCCTACGAGCAGTACTTC
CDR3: CASTNSGAYEQYF

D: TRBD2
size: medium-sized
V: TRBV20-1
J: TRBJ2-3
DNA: TGCAGTGCTACCAGCGGGAGGGTCATAGATACGCAGTATTTT
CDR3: CSATSGRVIDTQYF

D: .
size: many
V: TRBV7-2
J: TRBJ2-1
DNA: TGTGCCAGCAGCCAAAATTCCAACTATAACAATGAGCAGTTCTTC
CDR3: CASSQNSNYNNEQFF

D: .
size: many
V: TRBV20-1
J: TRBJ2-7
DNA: TGCAGTGCTACCACCGGGACTGGCTACGAGCAGTACTTC
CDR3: CSATTGTGYEQYF

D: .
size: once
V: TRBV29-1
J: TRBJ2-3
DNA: TGCAGCGTTGAAGAGGCAGGGATAGATACGCAGTATTTT
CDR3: CSVEEAGIDTQYF

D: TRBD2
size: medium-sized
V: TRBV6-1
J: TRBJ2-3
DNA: TGTGCCAGCAGCCCAAGGACTAGCGGGAGCAGAACAGATACGCAGTATTTT
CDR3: CASSPRTSGSRTDTQYF

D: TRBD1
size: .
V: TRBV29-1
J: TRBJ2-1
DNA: TGCAGCGTTGGGAGGGGACAGGGGGGCGATGAGCAGTTCTTC
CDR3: CSVGRGQGGDEQFF

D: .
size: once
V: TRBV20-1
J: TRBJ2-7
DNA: TGCAGTGCTAGCGGGTTAGGCAGGGCCTGGGAGCAGTACTTC
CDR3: CSASGLGRAWEQYF

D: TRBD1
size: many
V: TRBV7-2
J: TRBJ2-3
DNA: TGTGCCAGCAGCACCGGACAGGGAACAGATACGCAGTATTTT
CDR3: CASSTGQGTDTQYF

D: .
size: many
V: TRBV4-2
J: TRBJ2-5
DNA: TGTGCCAGCAGCCAAACGGGCCTAAAGGATGAGACCCAGTACTTC
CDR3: CASSQTGLKDETQYF

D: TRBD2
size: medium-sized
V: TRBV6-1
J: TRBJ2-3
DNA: TGTGCCAGCAGTGAATCAGGGACTAGCTCGCAGTATTTT
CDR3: CASSESGTSSQYF

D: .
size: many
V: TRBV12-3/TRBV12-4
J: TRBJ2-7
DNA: TGTGCCAGCAGTCGCGGATCAGGACAAGAAGCCTACGAGCAGTACTTC
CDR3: CASSRGSGQEAYEQYF

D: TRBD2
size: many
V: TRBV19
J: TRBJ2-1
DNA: TGTGCCAGTAGCAGACTAGCGGGGCCAAGTTACAATGAGCAGTTCTTC
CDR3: CASSRLAGPSYNEQFF

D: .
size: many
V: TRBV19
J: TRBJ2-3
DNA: TGTGCCAGTAGTATGTTTATCCGGGATACGCAGTATTTT
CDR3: CASSMFIRDTQYF

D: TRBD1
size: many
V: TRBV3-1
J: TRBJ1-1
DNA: TGTGCCAGCAGCCTTGGACAGGGGCGGGCTTTCTTT
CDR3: CASSLGQGRAFF

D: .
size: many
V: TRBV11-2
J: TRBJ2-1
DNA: TGTGCCAGCAGCTTAGCGGGCAGGTCGAATGAGCAGTTCTTC
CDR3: CASSLAGRSNEQFF

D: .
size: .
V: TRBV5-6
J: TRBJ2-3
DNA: TGTGCCAGCAGTGACGGGACGGGCGAAGCCCTCACAGATACGCAGTATTTT
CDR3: CASSDGTGEALTDTQYF

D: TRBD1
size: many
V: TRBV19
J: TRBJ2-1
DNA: TGTGCCAGTAGTTTTTCGGACAGGGACAATGAGCAGTTCTTC
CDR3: CASSFSDRDNEQFF